This T cell receptor (beta chain) was profiled in a study of blood T cell repertoires in COVID-19. At the level of the study: Samples of COVID-19 (acute and convalescent) were obtained from the United States, Italy and Spain.

Trimming took 6 bases from V and 7 from J, leaving 9 bases between them. Per the germline V gene, CDR1 is DFQATT and CDR2 is SNEGSKA (reference sequence). This CDR3 is built from 11 residues. The protocol was immunoSEQ multiplex PCR, while the TCRdb copy is restricted to in-frame clones and leaves out a portion. This table has 250,000 or so clones, 84% appearing once. The sequenced sample was peripheral blood. The origin of this receptor is a middle-aged woman who had recovered from COVID-19. The chain is built from TRBV20-1 and TRBJ2-2, with D perhaps matching TRBD1 (6 bases). The CDR3 reads CSATDSGELFF. DNA for the CDR3: TGCAGTGCCACGGACAGCGGGGAGCTGTTTTTT.